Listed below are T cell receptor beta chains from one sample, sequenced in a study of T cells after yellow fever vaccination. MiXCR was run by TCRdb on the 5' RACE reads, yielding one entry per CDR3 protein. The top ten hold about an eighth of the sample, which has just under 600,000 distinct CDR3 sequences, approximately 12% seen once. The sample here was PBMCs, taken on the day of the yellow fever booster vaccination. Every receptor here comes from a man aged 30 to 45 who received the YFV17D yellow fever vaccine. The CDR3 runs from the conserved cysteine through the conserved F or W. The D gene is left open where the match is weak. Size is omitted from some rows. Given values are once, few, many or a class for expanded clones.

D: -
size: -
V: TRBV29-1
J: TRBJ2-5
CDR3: CSVETLLGETQYF
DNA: TGCAGCGTTGAAACGCTTCTTGGAGAGACCCAGTACTTC

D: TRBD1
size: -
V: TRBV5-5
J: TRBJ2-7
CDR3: CASSFLGQGPYEQYF
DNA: TGTGCCAGCAGCTTTCTTGGACAGGGTCCGTACGAGCAGTACTTC

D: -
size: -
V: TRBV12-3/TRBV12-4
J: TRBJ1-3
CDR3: CASSLMSSGNTIYF
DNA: TGTGCCAGCAGTTTAATGAGCTCTGGAAACACCATATATTTT

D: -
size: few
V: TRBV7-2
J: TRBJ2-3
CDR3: CASSSHMGADTQYF
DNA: TGTGCCAGCAGCTCCCACATGGGGGCAGATACGCAGTATTTT

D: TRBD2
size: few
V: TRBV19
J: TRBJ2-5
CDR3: CASSTSLLAGGEETQYF
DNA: TGTGCCAGTAGTACGTCCCTTCTAGCGGGAGGGGAAGAGACCCAGTACTTC

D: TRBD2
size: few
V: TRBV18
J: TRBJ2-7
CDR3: CASSPPRAGVGPYEQYF
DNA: TGTGCCAGCTCACCGCCGCGCGCGGGAGTGGGCCCCTACGAGCAGTACTTC

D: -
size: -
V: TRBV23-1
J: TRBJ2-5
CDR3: CASSQFCQEPMETQYF
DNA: TGCGCCAGCAGTCAATTTTGTCAAGAACCGATGGAGACCCAGTACTTC

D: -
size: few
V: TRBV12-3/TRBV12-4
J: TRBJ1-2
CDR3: CASNPPRGITF
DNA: TGTGCCAGCAACCCCCCCAGGGGCATCACCTTC

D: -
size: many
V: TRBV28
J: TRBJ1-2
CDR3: CASRTGWRDYGYTF
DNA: TGTGCCAGCAGAACTGGGTGGCGGGACTATGGCTACACCTTC

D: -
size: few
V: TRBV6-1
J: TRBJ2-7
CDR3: CASSEDRISYEQYF
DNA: TGTGCCAGCTCGGAAGACAGGATCTCCTACGAGCAGTACTTC

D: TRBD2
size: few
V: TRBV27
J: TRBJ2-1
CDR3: CASSPLGSGRYNEQFF
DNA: TGTGCCAGCAGCCCCCTTGGTAGCGGGAGGTACAATGAGCAGTTCTTC

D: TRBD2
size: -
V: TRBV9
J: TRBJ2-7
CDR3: CASSVGGRAGYEQYF
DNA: TGTGCCAGCAGCGTAGGCGGGAGGGCCGGTTACGAGCAGTACTTC

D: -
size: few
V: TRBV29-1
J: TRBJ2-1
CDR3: CSVDLAYNEQFF
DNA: TGCAGCGTTGATCTTGCCTACAATGAGCAGTTCTTC

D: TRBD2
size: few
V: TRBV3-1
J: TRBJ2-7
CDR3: CASSRSAGEGYEQYF
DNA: TGTGCCAGCAGCCGGTCCGCGGGAGAAGGTTACGAGCAGTACTTC

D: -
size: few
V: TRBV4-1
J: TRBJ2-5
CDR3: CASSQELGPPAQYF
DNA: TGCGCCAGCAGCCAAGAGTTAGGTCCTCCCGCCCAGTACTTC

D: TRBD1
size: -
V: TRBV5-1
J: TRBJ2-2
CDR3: CASSLAVGQVLGGELFF
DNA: TGCGCCAGCAGCTTGGCCGTTGGACAGGTATTAGGCGGGGAGCTGTTTTTT

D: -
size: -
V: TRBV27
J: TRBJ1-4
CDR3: CASSLSYAGLEKLFF
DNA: TGTGCCAGCAGTTTATCCTACGCCGGACTTGAAAAACTGTTTTTT

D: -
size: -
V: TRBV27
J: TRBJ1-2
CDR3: CASRLQGRDRYTF
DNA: TGTGCCAGCAGACTTCAGGGGCGCGATCGCTACACCTTC

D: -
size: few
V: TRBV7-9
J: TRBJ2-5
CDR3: CAVFQETQYF
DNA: TGTGCCGTGTTTCAAGAGACCCAGTACTTC

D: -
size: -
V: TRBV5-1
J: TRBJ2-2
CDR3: CASRESGNTGELFF
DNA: TGCGCCAGCAGGGAATCAGGGAACACCGGGGAGCTGTTTTTT

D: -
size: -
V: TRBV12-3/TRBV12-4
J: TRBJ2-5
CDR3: CASSNSGPFYETQYF
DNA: TGTGCCAGCTCAAACTCGGGACCTTTTTACGAGACCCAGTACTTC

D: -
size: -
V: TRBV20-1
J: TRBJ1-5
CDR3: CSARDTANQPQHF
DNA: TGCAGTGCCCGGGACACCGCTAATCAGCCCCAGCATTTT

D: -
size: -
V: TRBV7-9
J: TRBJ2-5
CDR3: CASSLPSVRTVQETQYF
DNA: TGTGCCAGCAGCTTACCGAGCGTACGGACAGTCCAAGAGACCCAGTACTTC

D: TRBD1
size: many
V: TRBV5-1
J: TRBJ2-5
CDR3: CASRQGTETQYF
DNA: TGCGCCAGCAGACAGGGGACGGAGACCCAGTACTTC